This is a list of T cell receptor beta chains from one sample in a study of blood T cell repertoires in COVID-19. Sequencing was performed with immunoSEQ multiplex PCR; in TCRdb, only in-frame clones are kept and a portion is missing. The sample carries some 380,000 clones, 80% to 90% recorded once. Sequenced sample: PBMCs or T cells enriched from blood (not recorded which). Receptors were obtained from a man aged 30 to 45 who had recovered from COVID-19. CDR3s include the opening cysteine and the closing phenylalanine or tryptophan. The D gene is left open where the match is weak. Clone size is shown for a subset of rows, as once, few, many or a class of expanded clone.

len	j_gene	v_gene	abundance	d_gene	CDR3nt	CDR3aa
15	TRBJ1-4	TRBV14	.	.	TGTGCCAGCAGCCAAGCCCCCGGGACTGGTGAAAAACTGTTTTTT	CASSQAPGTGEKLFF
14	TRBJ1-1	TRBV27	.	.	TGTGCCAGCAGGCCATCGGGGAGTAACACTGAAGCTTTCTTT	CASRPSGSNTEAFF
15	TRBJ1-5	TRBV5-1	.	.	TGCGCCAGCAGCTTGGAGTCAGGGGCCAGTCAGCCCCAGCATTTT	CASSLESGASQPQHF
15	TRBJ2-5	TRBV6-4	.	TRBD2	TGTGCCAGCAGTGCAGAGGCGGGGGGACAAGAGACCCAGTACTTC	CASSAEAGGQETQYF
15	TRBJ2-1	TRBV5-4	.	TRBD2	TGTGCCAGCAGCTTGGCCTCGCGGGGGGGCGCTGAGCAGTTCTTC	CASSLASRGGAEQFF
13	TRBJ1-6	TRBV2	.	TRBD1	TGTGCCAGCATGGCAGGGGGCAATTCACCCCTCCACTTT	CASMAGGNSPLHF
16	TRBJ2-7	TRBV30	.	TRBD1	TGTGCCTGGAGTGCAGAAATACAGGGGCAGTTCTACGAGCAGTACTTC	CAWSAEIQGQFYEQYF
16	TRBJ2-5	TRBV5-4	.	TRBD2	TGTGCCAGCAGCCCTAACGGGCGCGGGGGCCAAGAGACCCAGTACTTC	CASSPNGRGGQETQYF
14	TRBJ1-3	TRBV30	.	.	TGTGCCTGGAGTATCGGAGGCTCTGGAAACACCATATATTTT	CAWSIGGSGNTIYF
14	TRBJ1-1	TRBV5-1	.	TRBD1	TGCGCCAGCAGCCAAGGGACAGGGGGCACTGAAGCTTTCTTT	CASSQGTGGTEAFF
14	TRBJ1-3	TRBV6-5	.	TRBD1	TGTGCCACCCGGGAGGACAGGGACAGAAACACCATATATTTT	CATREDRDRNTIYF
16	TRBJ2-3	TRBV11-2	.	TRBD1	TGTGCCAGCAGCTTATGGACAGGGGGCTACACAGATACGCAGTATTTT	CASSLWTGGYTDTQYF
13	TRBJ2-7	TRBV18	.	.	TGTGCCAGCTCACCAATACAGGGCTACGAGCAGTACTTC	CASSPIQGYEQYF
13	TRBJ2-2	TRBV5-1	few	.	TGCGCAACCACCCGAGATGTGGCCGGGGAGCTGTTTTTT	CATTRDVAGELFF
14	TRBJ2-3	TRBV5-1	once	TRBD2	TGCGCCAGTCAACTAGCGGGCAAATCAGATACGCAGTATTTT	CASQLAGKSDTQYF
13	TRBJ1-2	TRBV5-6	.	TRBD1	TGTGCCAGCAGCTCTAGGGGGCCTTATGGCTACACCTTC	CASSSRGPYGYTF
14	TRBJ1-5	TRBV19	.	.	TGTGCCAGTAGTATAGCAGGAAAAAATCAGCCCCAGCATTTT	CASSIAGKNQPQHF
13	TRBJ2-4	TRBV7-2	.	TRBD2	TGTGCCAGCAGCCCCTCGGGGGGTAACATTCAGTACTTC	CASSPSGGNIQYF
17	TRBJ1-2	TRBV12-5	.	.	TGTGCTAGTGGTTCTGGGACACCCACAGTTATATACTATGGCTACACCTTC	CASGSGTPTVIYYGYTF
17	TRBJ1-1	TRBV5-5	.	.	TGTGCCAGCAGCTTGTTAGTGCTGACTACATCGAACACTGAAGCTTTCTTT	CASSLLVLTTSNTEAFF
17	TRBJ1-5	TRBV18	.	TRBD1	TGTGCCAGCTCACCAAGCAGTACAGGGGGCTGGGGTCAGCCCCAGCATTTT	CASSPSSTGGWGQPQHF
12	TRBJ2-4	TRBV3-1/TRBV3-2	once	.	TGTGCCAGCAGCCCAAGGGGTGACATTCAGTACTTC	CASSPRGDIQYF
14	TRBJ2-7	TRBV9	.	TRBD2	TGTGCCAGCAGCGCCACAGCGGGGGGCTACGAGCAGTACTTC	CASSATAGGYEQYF
13	TRBJ2-7	TRBV30	.	.	TGTGCCTGGGGCCGGGACACCACCTACGAGCAGTACTTC	CAWGRDTTYEQYF
16	TRBJ1-5	TRBV11-2	.	TRBD1	TGTGCCAGCAGCTTGGGACAGGGAAGGTCGGGTCAGCCCCAGCATTTT	CASSLGQGRSGQPQHF
17	TRBJ1-1	TRBV5-1	.	.	TGCGCCAGCAGCTTGGCCGGGTGGGGCTCTTTGGACACTGAAGCTTTCTTT	CASSLAGWGSLDTEAFF
15	TRBJ1-1	TRBV10-3	.	TRBD1	TGTGCCATCAGCGAGAGTCAGGGGGCGTACACTGAAGCTTTCTTT	CAISESQGAYTEAFF
14	TRBJ1-6	TRBV9	.	TRBD1	TGTGCCAGCAGCGCGGGGACAGTAGCCTCACCCCTCCACTTT	CASSAGTVASPLHF
15	TRBJ1-2	TRBV7-9	.	TRBD1	TGTGCCAGCAGCTACCGGGACAGAGGCTACTATGGCTACACCTTC	CASSYRDRGYYGYTF
13	TRBJ1-1	TRBV19	.	.	TGTGCCAGTAGTATAGGAGGGAACACTGAAGCTTTCTTT	CASSIGGNTEAFF
15	TRBJ2-3	TRBV7-3	.	.	TGTGCCAGCAGCTCCACGGTAGCGGGCACAGATACGCAGTATTTT	CASSSTVAGTDTQYF
15	TRBJ2-5	TRBV9	.	TRBD2	TGTGCCAGTAACTTGGGGAGCGGGGGGTTCGAAACCCAGTACTTC	CASNLGSGGFETQYF
15	TRBJ1-5	TRBV7-6	.	.	TGTGCCAGCAGCTCCGACAGCTATAGCAATCAGCCCCAGCATTTT	CASSSDSYSNQPQHF
16	TRBJ1-1	TRBV4-2	.	TRBD1	TGTGCCAGCAGCCGAGAAACAGGGGGACTAAACACTGAAGCTTTCTTT	CASSRETGGLNTEAFF
13	TRBJ1-1	TRBV18	.	.	TGTGCCAGTACCGGGACACAGAACACTGAAGCTTTCTTT	CASTGTQNTEAFF
14	TRBJ1-2	TRBV5-4	few	.	TGTGCCAGCAGCGTAGATACAGCTAACTATGGCTACACCTTC	CASSVDTANYGYTF
14	TRBJ2-7	TRBV7-9	.	.	TGTGCCAGCAGCTTCCAGGGGGGCTTTCTCGAGCAGTACTTC	CASSFQGGFLEQYF
16	TRBJ1-2	TRBV9	.	TRBD1	TGTGCCAGCAGCGAGCCCCGACAGGGAGACAACTATGGCTACACCTTC	CASSEPRQGDNYGYTF
12	TRBJ1-4	TRBV12-3/TRBV12-4	few	.	TGTGCCAGCAGTTTTTCCCTGAGGAAACTGTTTTTT	CASSFSLRKLFF
15	TRBJ1-1	TRBV5-4	.	.	TGTGCCAGCAGGTCGGAGGCCCAGGGGCGGACTGAAGCTTTCTTT	CASRSEAQGRTEAFF
13	TRBJ2-3	TRBV5-1	.	TRBD2	TGCGCCAGCAGCTTGGAGCTAGCGGAGACGCAGTATTTT	CASSLELAETQYF
13	TRBJ1-2	TRBV9	few	TRBD1	TGTGCCAGCAGCGTAGACAGGGGGTTTGGCTACACCTTC	CASSVDRGFGYTF
11	TRBJ2-5	TRBV5-8	.	.	TGTGCCAGCAGAACAGAAGAGACCCAGTACTTC	CASRTEETQYF
16	TRBJ1-4	TRBV7-2	once	TRBD1	TGTGCCAGCAGCCTAACCTCAGGGGGCGCGAGGGAAAAACTGTTTTTT	CASSLTSGGAREKLFF
15	TRBJ2-5	TRBV7-9	.	TRBD2	TGTGCCAGCAGCATACGACTAGCGAGTTTGGAGACCCAGTACTTC	CASSIRLASLETQYF
17	TRBJ2-1	TRBV24-1	.	TRBD2	TGTGCCACCAGTCCAGCGAGCGGGACCAACTCCTACAATGAGCAGTTCTTC	CATSPASGTNSYNEQFF
13	TRBJ1-3	TRBV2	.	.	TGTGCCAGCAGCTCAGGGCCTGGAAACACCATATATTTT	CASSSGPGNTIYF
15	TRBJ2-7	TRBV3-1/TRBV3-2	.	TRBD2	TGTGCCAGCAGCCAAGCGGCGGGGGGGACGTACGAGCAGTACTTC	CASSQAAGGTYEQYF
14	TRBJ1-2	TRBV28	.	.	TGTGCCAGCAGTTTAGAAGGGAGTGGATATGGCTACACCTTC	CASSLEGSGYGYTF
11	TRBJ1-1	TRBV30	few	.	TGTGCCTGGAGCATAGGGGAATTGGCTTTCTTT	CAWSIGELAFF
14	TRBJ1-1	TRBV19	.	.	TGTGCCAGTATTAAACCGGGAACAAACACTGAAGCTTTCTTT	CASIKPGTNTEAFF
16	TRBJ2-1	TRBV19	.	TRBD2	TGTGCCAGTAACTCAATCTCTAGCGGGGGATACAATGAGCAGTTCTTC	CASNSISSGGYNEQFF
16	TRBJ2-2	TRBV5-1	.	TRBD1	TGCGCCAGCAGCTTGGAGGACAGGGGGAACACCGGGGAGCTGTTTTTT	CASSLEDRGNTGELFF